This T cell receptor beta chain was sequenced during a study of cytomegalovirus exposure and HLA in healthy donors. Looking at the study overall: Samples from HLA-typed donors yielded about 85 million unique TCRs in an early data release.

Turning to this clone: Antigen specificity is unknown.

Findings of the study overall: Later analysis associated a missense DCLRE1C variant with TCR beta V- and J-gene trimming.

The CDR3 covers 13 residues. Trimming shortened V by 1 base and J by 6 bases, and 9 bases separated the two germline ends. Germline V gene lookup returns CDR1 MNHEY and CDR2 SMNVEV (reference sequence). The PCR employed 60 Vbeta primers together with 13 Jbeta primers. The assay was immunoSEQ multiplex PCR, and TCRdb's table has in-frame clones only and misses some. The table lists approximately 130,000 clones, over 75% of them singletons. J is TRBJ1-2 and V is TRBV27; D may be TRBD1 (6 bases). The sequence was obtained from a woman aged 18-30 years in good health and CMV-seronegative. Material for sequencing was PBMCs. The CDR3 nucleotides read TGTGCCAGCAGTTTATTCAGGGGTAATGGCTACACCTTC. It specifies CASSLFRGNGYTF.